Presented here are 15 T cell receptor beta chains from one specimen sequenced in a study of radiotherapy plus CTLA-4 blockade in lung cancer. Assay used: immunoSEQ multiplex PCR; TCRdb lists only in-frame clones, some missing. The sample lists about 13,000 clones; around 87% were seen once. This sample comprised peripheral blood, obtained from a patient treated with radiotherapy plus ipilimumab. The source of these receptors is a human donor with non-small cell lung cancer that progressed on radiotherapy plus ipilimumab. Some clones in this sample may be carry-over from other donors' samples.

This rearrangement joins TRBV14 to TRBJ2-5, with a tentative D call TRBD1 (6 bases). Germline V gene sequence: CDR1 SGHDN, CDR2 FVKESK. Trimming took off 0 bases at V and 4 bases at J, with 18 bases between the two ends. This CDR3 has 17 residues. The CDR3 loop is CASSQDRQGLGLETQYF. The CDR3 DNA follows: TGTGCCAGCAGCCAAGATAGGCAGGGGCTGGGGTTAGAGACCCAGTACTTC.

V gene TRBV7-3 combines with J gene TRBJ1-2; D is unclear. The V and J ends lost 5 bases and 8 bases respectively, with 15 bases between them. Germline V gene lookup returns CDR1 SGHTA and CDR2 FQGTGA. The CDR3 is 13 amino acids. The CDR3 bases are TGTGCCAGCAGCCAGCTAGAGGATATCGGCTACACCTTC. Translation gives CASSQLEDIGYTF.

This clone was counted a few times. The chain combines TRBV30 with TRBJ1-5; tentatively, D is TRBD1 (6 bases). Per the germline V gene, CDR1 is GTSNPN and CDR2 is SVGIG (reference sequence). This CDR3 spans 15 amino acids. Between the trimmed V and J ends, which lost 3 bases and 4 bases, there was a span of 16 bases. CDR3 loop: CAWSLLGQLNQPQHF. As DNA, the CDR3 is TGTGCCTGGAGCCTACTAGGACAGTTAAATCAGCCCCAGCATTTT.

There are a few counts of this clone. This chain connects TRBV2 to TRBJ1-1; D gene uncertain. CDR3 size: 13 residues. With 7 bases removed from V and 1 base from J, the gap between germline ends came to 10 bases. Germline values: CDR1 SNHLY, CDR2 FYNNEI. The CDR3 sequence: CASILQSNTEAFF. As DNA, the CDR3 is TGTGCCAGCATCCTTCAGTCGAACACTGAAGCTTTCTTT.

The chain is built from TRBV27 and TRBJ2-2, with D unclear. CDR3 length: 15 amino acids. In germline, CDR1 is MNHEY, CDR2 SMNVEV (reference sequence). V was clipped by 9 bases and J by 0 bases, with 14 bases between them. The CDR3 loop reads CASRFRIANTGELFF. The CDR3 coding sequence is TGTGCCAGTCGCTTCAGAATCGCGAACACCGGGGAGCTGTTTTTT.

The chain's CDR3 is CASSQEGTGGAEQYF. CDR3 DNA: TGCGCCAGCAGCCAAGAAGGGACAGGGGGGGCCGAGCAGTACTTC. V usage is TRBV4-1 and J usage is TRBJ2-7; TRBD1 matches 11 bases. CDR1 and CDR2 from the germline V gene are MGHRA and YSYEKL. The CDR3 loop spans 15 amino acids. V shed 0 bases, J shed 6 bases, and the junction held 4 bases outside the gene matches.

This rearrangement joins TRBV29-1 to TRBJ1-2, with D possibly being TRBD1 (5 bases). The CDR3 is 13 amino acids. Germline CDR1 SQVTM, CDR2 ANQGSEA. V lost 4 bases and J 4 bases, leaving 13 bases between the germline ends. Here the CDR3 DNA reads TGCAGCGTTGTCGGGGGAGAGGGCTATGGCTACACCTTC. Its translation: CSVVGGEGYGYTF.

The rearrangement joins TRBV11-2 to TRBJ1-1; D perhaps matches TRBD1 (5 bases). CDR1 and CDR2 from the germline V gene are SGHAT and FQNNGV. Trimming left V 3 bases short and J 11 bases short, with 10 bases between. This CDR3 spans 11 amino acids. The CDR3 loop reads CASSFSGFAFF. As DNA, the CDR3 is TGTGCCAGCAGCTTCTCAGGGTTTGCTTTCTTT.

This clone has just a few counts. V and J are TRBV14 and TRBJ2-4; D perhaps matches TRBD1 (6 bases). This CDR3 has 17 amino acids. The V and J ends lost 2 bases and 2 bases respectively, with 16 bases between them. Germline-derived CDR1 and CDR2 are SGHDN and FVKESK. The CDR3, as DNA: TGTGCCAGCAGCCAATCGACAGGTACCGTGTCCAAAAACATTCAGTACTTC. As protein: CASSQSTGTVSKNIQYF. Looking up the rest from reference TRBV14 and TRBJ2-4 gives the full variable domain: EAGVTQFPSHSVIEKGQTVTLRCDPISGHDNLYWYRRVMGKEIKFLLHFVKESKQDESGMPNNRFLAERTGGTYSTLKVQPAELEDSGVYFCASSQSTGTVSKNIQYFGAGTRLSVL.

V and J are TRBV7-9 and TRBJ2-7; 7 bases line up with TRBD2. The CDR3 is 15 residues long. Germline values: CDR1 SEHNR, CDR2 FQNEAQ (reference sequence). The J segment lost 6 bases and the V segment lost 5 bases, leaving 13 bases of the junction unmatched. The CDR3: CASSPSGTNVGEQYF. The CDR3, as DNA: TGTGCCAGCAGCCCCTCGGGGACTAATGTTGGCGAGCAGTACTTC.

The V call is TRBV7-9, the J call TRBJ1-5; a possible D gene is TRBD1 (6 bases). The CDR3 is 15 amino acids. With 5 bases removed from V and 0 bases from J, the gap between germline ends came to 11 bases. In germline, CDR1 is SEHNR, CDR2 FQNEAQ (reference sequence). As DNA, the CDR3 is TGTGCCAGCAGCATGACAGGAGTTAGCAATCAGCCCCAGCATTTT. It translates to CASSMTGVSNQPQHF.

V usage is TRBV5-1 and J usage is TRBJ2-2; TRBD2 agrees at 12 bases. V shed 0 bases and J 6 bases; nucleotides not matched to a gene: 3. This CDR3 has 16 residues. CDR1 is SGHRS and CDR2 is YFSETQ in the germline V gene. CDR3: CASSLGLAGASGELFF. The DNA of the CDR3 is TGCGCCAGCAGCTTGGGACTAGCGGGAGCGTCCGGGGAGCTGTTTTTT.

The rearrangement uses TRBV6-6 and TRBJ2-7; 10 nucleotides line up with TRBD1. There are 15 residues in the CDR3. Looked up from germline, CDR1 is MNHNY and CDR2 is SVGAGI (reference sequence). V was clipped by 6 bases and J by 5 bases; unmatched bases: 10. The CDR3 region has the DNA TGTGCCAGCAGACACTACGGACAGGGGGACGACGAGCAGTACTTC. Translating gives CASRHYGQGDDEQYF.

The chain is built from TRBV4-3 and TRBJ2-1; 7 nucleotides line up with TRBD2. From germline, CDR1 is LGHNA and CDR2 YSLEER. This CDR3 contains 16 residues. J gave up 5 bases and V 0 bases, and 7 bases lay outside the gene matches. The DNA for the CDR3 is TGCGCCAGCAGCCAAGATCGGGGGGAATACAACAATGAGCAGTTCTTC. Amino acids: CASSQDRGEYNNEQFF.

For the CDR3, the DNA is TGTGCCAGCAGACGTGGGGCCCAGGGGTGGACTGAAGCTTTCTTT. Its translation: CASRRGAQGWTEAFF. This sequence joins TRBV6-5 and TRBJ1-1; weak D call: TRBD1 (6 bases). The CDR3 contains 15 residues. The germline V gene encodes CDR1 MNHEY and CDR2 SVGAGI. The ends were cut back, 6 bases at V and 5 bases at J, with 19 bases in the middle.